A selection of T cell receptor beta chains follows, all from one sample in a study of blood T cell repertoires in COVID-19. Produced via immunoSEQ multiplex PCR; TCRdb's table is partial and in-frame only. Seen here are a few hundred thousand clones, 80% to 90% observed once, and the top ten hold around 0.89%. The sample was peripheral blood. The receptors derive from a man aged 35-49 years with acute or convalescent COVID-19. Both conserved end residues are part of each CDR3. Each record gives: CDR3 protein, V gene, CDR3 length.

CDR3: CASRHRGTTNEKLFF
V: TRBV6-5
length: 15

CDR3: CASSLAKGAANVLTF
V: TRBV11-2
length: 15

CDR3: CASRNSLNEKLFF
V: TRBV5-5
length: 13

CDR3: CASSTQFTVYGYTF
V: TRBV19
length: 14

CDR3: CASSQQGAGITEAFF
V: TRBV7-2
length: 15

CDR3: CASSLGPLGETQYF
V: TRBV11-3
length: 14

CDR3: CASRRTGAGANVLTF
V: TRBV19
length: 15

CDR3: CASSSNGFRQAMNTEAFF
V: TRBV7-8
length: 18

CDR3: CASSLALAGGRETQYF
V: TRBV5-1
length: 16

CDR3: CASSLYWEGGNTIYF
V: TRBV7-6
length: 15

CDR3: CASSFGGGSGNTIYF
V: TRBV5-1
length: 15

CDR3: CASSRGQGAWYGYTF
V: TRBV5-8
length: 15

CDR3: CSASDPTGGGNEQFF
V: TRBV20-1
length: 15

CDR3: CASSYGMGLNTEAFF
V: TRBV9
length: 15

CDR3: CASSPKTSGGYNEQFF
V: TRBV9
length: 16

CDR3: CAWSTRQANSEKLFF
V: TRBV30
length: 15

CDR3: CASSQFDRPMDSPLHF
V: TRBV4-1
length: 16

CDR3: CASSLLSGGSTEAFF
V: TRBV5-1
length: 15

CDR3: CASSFSGRGDTEAFF
V: TRBV7-9
length: 15

CDR3: CASSLVGTGRDYGYTF
V: TRBV7-9
length: 16

CDR3: CASSLGQSNTEAFF
V: TRBV5-1
length: 14

CDR3: CASSDRAGSNQPQHF
V: TRBV19
length: 15

CDR3: CASTLGGASYNEQFF
V: TRBV2
length: 15

CDR3: CASSYLGQDNSPLHF
V: TRBV6-5
length: 15

CDR3: CASKKRAQGNQPQHF
V: TRBV28
length: 15

CDR3: CSASHQDREETQYF
V: TRBV20-1
length: 14

CDR3: CASSLGLDYEQYF
V: TRBV5-1
length: 13

CDR3: CASSYSYRGGSTDTQYF
V: TRBV6-2/TRBV6-3
length: 17

CDR3: CASSQATSGGAHEETQYF
V: TRBV3-1/TRBV3-2
length: 18

CDR3: CASSLVGVNYGYTF
V: TRBV7-9
length: 14

CDR3: CASSYRQGSYGYTF
V: TRBV9
length: 14

CDR3: CATSLTDTQYF
V: TRBV24-1
length: 11

CDR3: CASSEFRVYEQYF
V: TRBV2
length: 13

CDR3: CASSPDPTGVNTEAFF
V: TRBV4-1
length: 16

CDR3: CASSPSREMAYEQYF
V: TRBV18
length: 15

CDR3: CASSDRGSYNEQFF
V: TRBV2
length: 14

CDR3: CASSPNRVHTGELFF
V: TRBV6-5
length: 15

CDR3: CASSPRVSSYNEQFF
V: TRBV7-2
length: 15

CDR3: CASNSGLGEKLFF
V: TRBV25-1
length: 13

CDR3: CASSSIYGYTF
V: TRBV28
length: 11

CDR3: CASSPRTDSGNTIYF
V: TRBV6-5
length: 15

CDR3: CASRQAGVGVGELFF
V: TRBV9
length: 15

CDR3: CASSKTGAGGSGNTIYF
V: TRBV9
length: 17

CDR3: CASSPDRMNTEAFF
V: TRBV18
length: 14

CDR3: CASSPTRFYGYTF
V: TRBV6-5
length: 13

CDR3: CASSLVGTSGGAAGTQYF
V: TRBV27
length: 18

CDR3: CASSKFGTGFDNEQFF
V: TRBV4-1
length: 16

CDR3: CASSIDRDTQYF
V: TRBV19
length: 12

CDR3: CASSYLQGEELFF
V: TRBV6-5
length: 13

CDR3: CASSSRTDTQYF
V: TRBV13
length: 12

CDR3: CASSAGEGTEAFF
V: TRBV2
length: 13

CDR3: CASRRQTNQPQHF
V: TRBV6-5
length: 13

CDR3: CASSSGFSEEQFF
V: TRBV7-6
length: 13

CDR3: CASSSTGGAGYGYTF
V: TRBV6-5
length: 15

CDR3: CASSIDLPGTANYNEQFF
V: TRBV19
length: 18